These 20 T cell receptor beta chains share one sample of origin, sequenced in a study of shared clonotypes between healthy human individuals. Only in-frame clones appear in the TCRdb table, and some are missing; sequencing was by immunoSEQ multiplex PCR. The table records 450,000 to 500,000 clones, about 78% of them present only once. The sequenced material came from PBMCs. These receptor sequences come from a woman aged 40 to 55 in good health. Some clones in this sample may be carry-over from other donors' samples.

The V and J genes are TRBV2 and TRBJ2-7, with D hard to call. Germline CDR1 is SNHLY and CDR2 is FYNNEI. Trimming removed 3 bases at V and 5 bases at J, with 11 bases between. The length of the CDR3 is 13 residues. The CDR3 nucleotides read TGTGCCAGCAGTGATGGCGGATCCAACGAGCAGTACTTC. Protein sequence: CASSDGGSNEQYF.

This clone was picked up a small number of times. The rearrangement links TRBV14 to TRBJ1-1; TRBD1 might be the D (5 bases). This CDR3 is built from 14 residues. The V gene lost 4 bases and the J gene lost 4 bases, with 13 bases spanning the gap. Germline CDR1 reads SGHDN; CDR2 reads FVKESK. The CDR3 loop reads CASSPGAGRTEAFF. The DNA of the CDR3 is TGTGCCAGCAGCCCCGGGGCAGGGCGCACTGAAGCTTTCTTT. The full variable domain, rest sourced from reference TRBV14 and TRBJ1-1, is EAGVTQFPSHSVIEKGQTVTLRCDPISGHDNLYWYRRVMGKEIKFLLHFVKESKQDESGMPNNRFLAERTGGTYSTLKVQPAELEDSGVYFCASSPGAGRTEAFFGQGTRLTVV.

The rearrangement joins TRBV10-1 to TRBJ2-5; 9 nucleotides match TRBD1. In germline, CDR1 is WNHNN, CDR2 SYGVQD (reference sequence). The CDR3 contains 14 residues. J was trimmed by 5 bases and V by 5 bases; bases with no gene match: 6. CDR3: CASSLGTGPETQYF. CDR3 DNA sequence: TGCGCCAGCAGTCTGGGGACAGGGCCGGAGACCCAGTACTTC.

This clone came up once. The chain is built from TRBV27 and TRBJ2-7; a weak D match, TRBD1 (5 bases). CDR3 length: 13 amino acids. V was cut by 4 bases and J by 3 bases, with 10 bases left in between. Germline assignment: CDR1 MNHEY and CDR2 SMNVEV (reference sequence). The CDR3 DNA is TGTGCCAGCAGTTGGGGCCATAGCTACGAGCAGTACTTC. It yields the protein CASSWGHSYEQYF.

This clone was seen only once. The chain employs TRBV29-1 and TRBJ2-3, with 7 positions matching TRBD2. The CDR3 contains 15 residues. CDR1 and CDR2 (germline): SQVTM, ANQGSEA. V was pared by 4 bases and J by 0 bases, with 7 bases of the junction left unmatched. The CDR3 coding sequence is TGCAGCGTTGGGACCAGCGGGACTAGCACAGATACGCAGTATTTT. Amino acids: CSVGTSGTSTDTQYF.

The J gene is TRBJ2-1, the V gene TRBV15, with a possible D match to TRBD2 (6 bases). Trimming shortened V by 1 base and J by 3 bases, and 10 bases separated the two germline ends. Germline lookup yields CDR1 LNHNV and CDR2 YYDKDF (reference sequence). This CDR3 spans 15 amino acids. CDR3 bases: TGTGCCACCAGCAGAGGGGAGGACGGCTACAATGAGCAGTTCTTC. It yields the protein CATSRGEDGYNEQFF.

In this sample, this clone turned up a few times. V and J are TRBV28 and TRBJ2-4; D uncertain. This CDR3 region has 13 residues. CDR1 is MDHEN, CDR2 SYDVKM, per germline. V shed 4 bases and J shed 10 bases, with 14 bases lying between them. The CDR3 sequence is CASSSPSRLIQYF. For the CDR3, the DNA is TGTGCCAGCAGTTCCCCCTCCCGACTTATTCAGTACTTC.

The rearrangement joins TRBV10-3 to TRBJ2-7; no clear D gene. Deletions cut 0 bases from V and 3 bases from J, with 3 bases between. Germline V gene lookup returns CDR1 ENHRY and CDR2 SYGVKD. This CDR3 spans 12 amino acids. As DNA, the CDR3 is TGTGCCATCAGTGAGTCCGACTACGAGCAGTACTTC. This sequence encodes CAISESDYEQYF.

The chain recombines TRBV27 with TRBJ2-1; 12 bases align to TRBD2. V trimming: 3 bases; J trimming: 1 base; junction bases outside the gene matches: 4. CDR3 length equals 17 residues. Germline values: CDR1 MNHEY, CDR2 SMNVEV (reference sequence). For the CDR3, the DNA is TGTGCCAGCAGTTTCGGACTAGCGGGACTATCCTACAATGAGCAGTTCTTC. Translated: CASSFGLAGLSYNEQFF.

The CDR3 spells CASSGTSGSSATQYF. The CDR3 DNA follows: TGTGCCAGCTCTGGGACTAGCGGGAGCTCGGCTACGCAGTATTTT. The chain has TRBV18 and TRBJ2-3; 14 bases align to TRBD2. The CDR3 length is 15 residues. V trimming: 6 bases; J trimming: 8 bases; junction bases outside the gene matches: 7. CDR1 is KGHSH, CDR2 LQKENI, per germline.

Worth noting for this clone: Other nucleotide sequences in the sample specify the same CDR3. The rearrangement uses TRBV11-2 and TRBJ2-1, with 7 bases fitting TRBD2. Germline V gene data show CDR1 as SGHAT and CDR2 as FQNNGV. This CDR3 has 14 amino acids. V trimming: 1 base; J trimming: 7 bases; junction bases outside the gene matches: 4. In DNA, the CDR3 is TGTGCCAGCAGCTTAGGCGGGAGTCTGAATGAGCAGTTCTTC. The encoded protein is CASSLGGSLNEQFF. Looking up the rest from reference TRBV11-2 and TRBJ2-1 gives the full variable domain: EAGVAQSPRYKIIEKRQSVAFWCNPISGHATLYWYQQILGQGPKLLIQFQNNGVVDDSQLPKDRFSAERLKGVDSTLKIQPAKLEDSAVYLCASSLGGSLNEQFFGPGTRLTVL.

This clone was observed a few times. This sequence joins TRBV11-2 and TRBJ2-7, with 10 bases lining up with TRBD2. V shed 0 bases, J shed 6 bases, and the junction held 5 bases outside the gene matches. Germline V gene data show CDR1 as SGHAT and CDR2 as FQNNGV. This CDR3 region has 15 residues. CDR3 protein: CASSLDPAGGTEQYF. CDR3 bases: TGTGCCAGCAGCTTAGATCCAGCGGGAGGGACCGAGCAGTACTTC.

This chain uses TRBV15 with TRBJ1-5, with D possibly matching TRBD1 (5 bases). Trimming cost V 1 base and J 5 bases, with 9 bases left between them. Germline CDR1 is LNHNV and CDR2 is YYDKDF (reference sequence). This CDR3 comprises 14 residues. In DNA form, the CDR3 reads TGTGCCACCAGCAGAGTGGGGCGGGATCAGCCCCAGCATTTT. Protein sequence: CATSRVGRDQPQHF. Full variable domain (rest looked up from reference TRBV15 and TRBJ1-5): DAMVIQNPRYQVTQFGKPVTLSCSQTLNHNVMYWYQQKSSQAPKLLFHYYDKDFNNEADTPDNFQSRRPNTSFCFLDIRSPGLGDTAMYLCATSRVGRDQPQHFGDGTRLSIL.

As for this clone: The identical CDR3 is also encoded by other nucleotide sequences in the sample. CDR3 coding DNA: TGTGCCAGCAGCTTAGCGCAGGGTTCACAGTATTTT. It encodes CASSLAQGSQYF. V is TRBV7-6 and J is TRBJ2-3, with a possible D match to TRBD1 (5 bases). V dropped 0 bases and J dropped 12 bases, with 10 bases sitting between them. Germline CDR1 reads SGHVS; CDR2 reads FNYEAQ. The CDR3 loop spans 12 amino acids. Using reference TRBV7-6 and TRBJ2-3 for the parts outside the CDR3, the full variable domain is GAGVSQSPRYKVTKRGQDVALRCDPISGHVSLYWYRQALGQGPEFLTYFNYEAQQDKSGLPNDRFSAERPEGSISTLTIQRTEQRDSAMYRCASSLAQGSQYFGPGTRLTVL.

CDR3 nucleotide sequence: TGTGCCAGCAGCTGGCGGGAGGGCATCGAGACCCAGTACTTC. Its protein is CASSWREGIETQYF. This chain joins TRBV28 and TRBJ2-5, with TRBD2 identical over 9 bases. Unmatched junction bases numbered 7, after V lost 6 bases and J lost 5 bases. Germline V gene lookup returns CDR1 MDHEN and CDR2 SYDVKM. The CDR3 sequence is 14 residues long.

The V and J genes are TRBV7-2 and TRBJ2-7; the match to TRBD2 covers 8 bases. Germline CDR1 reads SGHTA; CDR2 reads FQGNSA. The CDR3 has 17 residues. The V segment lost 3 bases and the J segment 5 bases; nucleotides outside the gene matches: 15. Here the CDR3 reads CASSFRISGIGSHEQYF. Written as DNA, the CDR3 is TGTGCCAGCAGCTTCAGGATTAGCGGGATAGGGTCCCACGAGCAGTACTTC.

The chain has TRBV5-8 and TRBJ2-3; no clear D. Looked up from germline, CDR1 is SGHTS and CDR2 is YDEGEE. The CDR3 totals 13 residues. Trimming took off 0 bases at V and 4 bases at J, with 6 bases between the two ends. The CDR3 reads CASSLEGSDTQYF. In DNA form, the CDR3 reads TGTGCCAGCAGCTTGGAGGGATCAGATACGCAGTATTTT.

This clone appeared a single time. The rearrangement joins TRBV4-2 to TRBJ2-7; 9 nucleotides align to TRBD2. CDR1 LGHNA and CDR2 YNFKEQ come from the germline V gene. With V trimmed by 1 base and J by 2 bases, 3 bases remained unmatched. CDR3 length equals 15 residues. CDR3 loop: CASSQVTSGTYEQYF. For the CDR3, the DNA is TGTGCCAGCAGCCAAGTGACTAGCGGAACCTACGAGCAGTACTTC.

This chain joins TRBV5-1 and TRBJ1-4; TRBD1 is a possible D gene (6 bases). CDR3 length: 15 residues. The V end lost 1 base, the J end lost 4 bases, and 11 bases lay between the germline ends. From germline, CDR1 is SGHRS and CDR2 YFSETQ. CDR3 sequence reads: CASSLRGAGNEKLFF. CDR3 nucleotide sequence: TGCGCCAGCAGCTTGCGGGGGGCTGGTAATGAAAAACTGTTTTTT.

The chain has TRBV28 and TRBJ2-7, with 7 positions matching TRBD1. Germline CDR1 MDHEN, CDR2 SYDVKM. CDR3 length equals 13 residues. J lost 6 bases, V lost 7 bases, and 9 bases had no gene match. The CDR3 DNA reads TGTGCCAGCAAACCGGGACAGAAAGGCGAGCAGTACTTC. Translating gives CASKPGQKGEQYF.